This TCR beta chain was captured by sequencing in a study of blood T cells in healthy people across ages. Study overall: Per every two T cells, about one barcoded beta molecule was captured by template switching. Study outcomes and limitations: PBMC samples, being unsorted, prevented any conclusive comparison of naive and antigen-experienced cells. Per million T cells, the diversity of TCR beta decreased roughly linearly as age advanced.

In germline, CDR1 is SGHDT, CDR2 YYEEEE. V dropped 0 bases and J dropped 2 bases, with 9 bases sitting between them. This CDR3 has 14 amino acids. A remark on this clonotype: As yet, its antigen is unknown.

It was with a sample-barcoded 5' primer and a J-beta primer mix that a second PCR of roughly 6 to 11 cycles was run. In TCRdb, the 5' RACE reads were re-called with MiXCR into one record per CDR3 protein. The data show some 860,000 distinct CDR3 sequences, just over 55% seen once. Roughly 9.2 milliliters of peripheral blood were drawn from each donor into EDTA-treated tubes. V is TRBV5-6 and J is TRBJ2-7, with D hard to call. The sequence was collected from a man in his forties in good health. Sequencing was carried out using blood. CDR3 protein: CASSLGELTYEQYF. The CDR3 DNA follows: TGTGCCAGCAGCTTGGGTGAACTAACCTACGAGCAGTACTTC.